Listed below are T cell receptor beta chains from one sample, sequenced in a study of blood T cell repertoires in COVID-19. This table comes from immunoSEQ multiplex PCR, and its TCRdb copy is limited to in-frame clones, with some not included. Found here are 85,000 to 130,000 clones, 87% of them singletons; the top ten hold 15%. Sequenced: peripheral blood. These receptors all stem from a man aged 50 to 60 with acute or convalescent COVID-19. The CDR3 runs from the conserved cysteine through the conserved F or W. A D gene is named only where the DNA matches it firmly. Clone size is given for some rows only: seen once, a few or many times, or a class if the clone is expanded.

CDR3,DNA,V,size,D,J
CASSQDGSQGSYEQYF,TGCGCCAGCAGCCAAGACGGTTCACAGGGCTCCTACGAGCAGTACTTC,TRBV4-1,.,.,TRBJ2-7
CATSDSRYSNQETQYF,TGTGCCACCAGTGATTCACGGTACAGCAACCAAGAGACCCAGTACTTC,TRBV24-1,.,.,TRBJ2-5
CATSRDRTGGFEQYF,TGTGCCACCAGCAGAGATCGCACAGGGGGGTTCGAGCAGTACTTC,TRBV15,.,TRBD1,TRBJ2-7
CASSPQGVLETQYF,TGCGCCAGCAGCCCACAGGGGGTGTTGGAGACCCAGTACTTC,TRBV5-1,.,TRBD1,TRBJ2-5
CASSFSIRGGIMTEQFF,TGTGCCAGCAGTTTTTCGATTAGGGGGGGGATTATGACTGAGCAGTTCTTC,TRBV27,.,.,TRBJ2-1
CASNPRVANVLTF,TGTGCCAGCAATCCCCGTGTGGCCAACGTCCTGACTTTC,TRBV28,.,.,TRBJ2-6
CASSLRGTDTQYF,TGCGCCAGCAGCTTGAGGGGTACAGATACGCAGTATTTT,TRBV5-1,few,.,TRBJ2-3
CASSLGTSAYNEQFF,TGTGCCAGCAGCTTGGGCACTAGCGCGTACAATGAGCAGTTCTTC,TRBV5-6,.,TRBD2,TRBJ2-1
CASTRGDRGLSYEQYF,TGTGCCAGCACCCGGGGAGACAGGGGGCTTTCCTACGAGCAGTACTTC,TRBV5-6,.,TRBD1,TRBJ2-7
CASTLGTSGKMGEQFF,TGTGCCAGTACCCTCGGGACTAGCGGGAAGATGGGTGAGCAGTTCTTC,TRBV19,once,TRBD2,TRBJ2-1
CASSFPGLSNEQFF,TGTGCCAGCAGTTTCCCGGGACTTTCCAATGAGCAGTTCTTC,TRBV28,.,.,TRBJ2-1
CASSPRTRGYGYTF,TGTGCCAGCAGCCCACGGACGCGGGGCTATGGCTACACCTTC,TRBV5-8,.,.,TRBJ1-2
CASSVRTGDSGYTF,TGTGCCAGCAGTGTCCGGACAGGGGATAGTGGCTACACCTTC,TRBV25-1,.,TRBD1,TRBJ1-2